Listed below are T cell receptor beta chains from one sample, sequenced in a study of OX40 agonist ivuxolimab in advanced cancers. The protocol was immunoSEQ multiplex PCR, while the TCRdb copy is restricted to in-frame clones and leaves out a portion. The table records around 80,000 clones, roughly 90% of them present only once. The sample here was CD4+ or CD8+ T cells sorted from blood, taken in a trial of the OX40 agonist ivuxolimab. Receptor source: an adult with an advanced solid tumor such as melanoma, head and neck, liver or kidney cancer. The CDR3 runs from the conserved cysteine through the conserved F or W. A D gene is named only where the DNA matches it firmly. Size values are once, few and many counts, or a class for expanded clones, and some rows have none.

clone size,J gene,D gene,V gene,CDR3 DNA,CDR3 protein
-,TRBJ2-7,TRBD1,TRBV4-3,TGCGCCAGCAGCCAAGAAACAGGGGGCTCCAACGAGCAGTACTTC,CASSQETGGSNEQYF
-,TRBJ2-3,-,TRBV9,TGTGCCAGCAGCCTCTCCCCTGCAGATACGCAGTATTTT,CASSLSPADTQYF
once,TRBJ1-5,TRBD1,TRBV7-2,TGTGCCAGCAGCCAAACAGGGGGCGCGGAACAGAGGTGGCCCCAGCATTTT,CASSQTGGAEQRWPQHF
once,TRBJ2-3,-,TRBV19,TGTGCCTCCACCGACAGGAACACAGATACGCAGTATTTT,CASTDRNTDTQYF
-,TRBJ2-1,-,TRBV10-3,TGTGCCATCAGTGAGAGCGCTGGTGGGGATGAGCAGTTCTTC,CAISESAGGDEQFF
-,TRBJ2-7,TRBD2,TRBV7-3,TGTGCCAGCAGCTCACTAGCGGGAGGAAGGGCCGAGCAGTACTTC,CASSSLAGGRAEQYF
-,TRBJ2-1,-,TRBV5-1,TGCGCCAGCACCAACCCACAGGTTCGGGAGCAGTTCTTC,CASTNPQVREQFF
-,TRBJ2-3,-,TRBV18,TGTGCCAGCTCACCAGGAGTCACAGATACGCAGTATTTT,CASSPGVTDTQYF
-,TRBJ1-1,TRBD1,TRBV13,TGTGCCAGCAGCTCAAAACAGGGGATCACTGAAGCTTTCTTT,CASSSKQGITEAFF
-,TRBJ1-2,-,TRBV14,TGTGCCAGCAGCGCGGGCCGACCGGTTGGCTACACCTTC,CASSAGRPVGYTF
-,TRBJ2-3,-,TRBV4-1,TGCGCCAGCAGCCAGATCCCGAAGGACGTCCACACAGATACGCAGTATTTT,CASSQIPKDVHTDTQYF